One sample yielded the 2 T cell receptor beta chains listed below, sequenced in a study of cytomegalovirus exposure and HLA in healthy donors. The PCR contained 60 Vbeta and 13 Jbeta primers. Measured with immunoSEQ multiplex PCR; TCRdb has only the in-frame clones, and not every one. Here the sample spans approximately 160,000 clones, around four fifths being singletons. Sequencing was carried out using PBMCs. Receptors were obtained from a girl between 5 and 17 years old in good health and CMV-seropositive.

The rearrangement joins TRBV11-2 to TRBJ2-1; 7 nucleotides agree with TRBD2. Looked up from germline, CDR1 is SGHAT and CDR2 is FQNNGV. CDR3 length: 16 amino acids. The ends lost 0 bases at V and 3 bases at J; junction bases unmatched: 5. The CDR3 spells CASSLDLSSGYNEQFF. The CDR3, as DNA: TGTGCCAGCAGCTTAGATCTGTCTAGCGGCTACAATGAGCAGTTCTTC.

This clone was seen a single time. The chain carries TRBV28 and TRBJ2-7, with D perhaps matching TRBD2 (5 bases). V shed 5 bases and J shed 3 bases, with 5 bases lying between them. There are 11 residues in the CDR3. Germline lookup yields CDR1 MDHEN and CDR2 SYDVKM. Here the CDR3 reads CASSAGYEQYF. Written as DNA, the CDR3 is TGTGCCAGCAGTGCGGGCTACGAGCAGTACTTC.